The T cell receptor beta chain under discussion was sequenced for a study of regulatory T cells in long-lasting Graves disease. The wider study: Persistence in Graves' disease required over 5 years of antithyroid drugs plus positive TSH receptor antibodies.

HTBI primers from iRepertoire and Arm-PCR of CDR3 regions yielded the TCR beta libraries. TCRdb itself ran the multiplex PCR reads through MiXCR, one entry per CDR3 protein. This table has roughly 700,000 distinct CDR3 sequences, 25% to 30% appearing once. Noted time point: persistent/refractory GD, antithyroid drugs over 5 years with positive TRAb. Making the TCR library involved RNA that had been extracted from PBMCs. This clonotype showed up just a few times. This CDR3 contains 12 residues. The germline gives CDR1 MGHDK, CDR2 SYGVNS. V lost 6 bases, J lost 7 bases, and 12 bases lay in between. The clonotype comes from a female donor with Graves disease. The material sequenced was peripheral blood mononuclear cells (PBMCs), taken when the disease was refractory, from a patient treated with antithyroid drugs. V gene TRBV25-1 combines with J gene TRBJ2-5, with D perhaps TRBD2 (5 bases). CDR3 coding DNA: TGTGCCAGCAGGCTAGCCTTTGGGACCCAGTACTTC. Its translation: CASRLAFGTQYF.